The 24 T cell receptor beta chains below were found in one sample sequenced in a study of memory CD4+ T cells and cytomegalovirus serostatus. The method was immunoSEQ multiplex PCR; TCRdb's version includes in-frame clones alone and lacks a portion of them. The sample has about 52,000 clones, around 78% seen once. The sort gate was single viable CD3+CD4+CD8-CD45RO+ cells for memory CD4+ T cells. Sequenced sample: memory CD4+ T cells from blood. The receptors were gathered from an adult in good health and CMV-seronegative.

This sequence joins TRBV4-2 and TRBJ2-2; TRBD2 agrees at 8 bases. Trimming cost V 0 bases and J 0 bases; bases outside gene matches: 6. CDR1 LGHNA and CDR2 YNFKEQ come from the germline V gene. The CDR3 runs to 18 residues. The CDR3 region has the DNA TGTGCCAGCAGCCAAGATCCAGCGGGGGCCGCGAACACCGGGGAGCTGTTTTTT. It codes for CASSQDPAGAANTGELFF.

The chain recombines TRBV7-8 with TRBJ2-1; TRBD1 is a possible D gene (6 bases). Looked up from germline, CDR1 is SGHVS and CDR2 is FQNEAQ. V was trimmed by 4 bases and J by 5 bases, leaving 21 bases between them. The CDR3 is made up of 17 amino acids. As DNA, the CDR3 is TGTGCCAGCAGCTCAGACACAGGGATGTGGGGAAACAATGAGCAGTTCTTC. Its translation is CASSSDTGMWGNNEQFF.

This clone was recorded a few times. The chain has TRBV2 and TRBJ2-7, with D unresolved. The CDR3 totals 15 residues. CDR1 SNHLY and CDR2 FYNNEI come from the germline V gene. The V gene lost 3 bases and the J gene lost 5 bases, with 17 bases spanning the gap. CDR3 DNA sequence: TGTGCCAGCAGTGATAAGCCATCCTGGGCCGACGAGCAGTACTTC. This codes for CASSDKPSWADEQYF.

The genes are TRBV5-6 and TRBJ2-3, with D possibly matching TRBD1 (6 bases). Germline V gives CDR1 SGHDT, CDR2 YYEEEE. The V end lost 4 bases, the J end lost 0 bases, and 15 bases lay between the germline ends. This CDR3 is built from 16 residues. The CDR3 loop reads CASSIFRGSSTDTQYF. The CDR3 bases are TGTGCCAGCAGCATCTTCAGGGGTTCTAGCACAGATACGCAGTATTTT.

CDR3 in amino acids: CASSIGGESPLTEAFF. The CDR3 region has the DNA TGTGCCAGTAGTATTGGCGGTGAGTCGCCGCTCACTGAAGCTTTCTTT. The chain employs TRBV19 and TRBJ1-1; the D is unclear. Germline V gene lookup returns CDR1 LNHDA and CDR2 SQIVND (reference sequence). The CDR3 is 16 residues long. The V end lost 3 bases, the J end lost 4 bases, and 18 bases lay between the germline ends.

About this clone itself: The junction does not match germline at one end; this may be a read error. The J gene is TRBJ1-5, the V gene TRBV2; D remains ambiguous. Per germline, CDR1 SNHLY and CDR2 FYNNEI. CDR3 length: 12 residues. For the CDR3, the DNA is TGTGCCAGCAGTGTGAATTCAGGACTGTCGAGTTTT. This encodes CASSVNSGLSSF.

The V gene is TRBV5-1, the J gene TRBJ1-1; D remains unclear. The CDR3 spans 13 residues. In germline, CDR1 is SGHRS, CDR2 YFSETQ. The V end lost 0 bases, the J end lost 1 base, and 4 bases lay between the germline ends. The CDR3 protein is CASSLGGNTEAFF. The CDR3 nucleotides read TGCGCCAGCAGCTTGGGAGGGAACACTGAAGCTTTCTTT.

This clone was seen only once. V and J are TRBV6-1 and TRBJ1-2; 9 bases are shared with TRBD1. After removal of 6 bases from V and 11 bases from J, the junction contained 7 bases not matched to a gene. Germline V CDR1 and CDR2: MNHNS, SASEGT. CDR3 length: 12 residues. Written as DNA, the CDR3 is TGTGCCAGCAGGGCTTACAGGGGGCAGTACACCTTC. It is translated as CASRAYRGQYTF.

The chain has TRBV7-3 and TRBJ2-6; D is perhaps TRBD1 or TRBD2 (5 bases each). This CDR3 spans 19 amino acids. The ends were cut back, 6 bases at V and 4 bases at J, with 25 bases in the middle. From germline, CDR1 is SGHTA and CDR2 FQGTGA. The CDR3 sequence: CASSSPAGTRGAGANVLTF. The CDR3, as DNA: TGTGCCAGCAGTTCCCCCGCCGGGACGAGGGGAGCGGGGGCCAACGTCCTGACTTTC.

This clone came up a few times. The rearrangement joins TRBV27 to TRBJ1-1; D is unresolved. The germline V gene has CDR1 MNHEY and CDR2 SMNVEV (reference sequence). V lost 4 bases and J lost 1, with 7 bases in between. This CDR3 comprises 13 residues. Here the CDR3 reads CASSYRRNTEAFF. Written as DNA, the CDR3 is TGTGCCAGCAGTTATCGGAGGAACACTGAAGCTTTCTTT.

The chain combines TRBV6-5 with TRBJ2-2; D may be TRBD2 (7 bases). Trimming stripped 6 bases from V and 10 bases from J, with 21 bases between. The CDR3 runs to 15 residues. Per germline, CDR1 MNHEY and CDR2 SVGAGI. CDR3 residues: CASSPQRRGTKELFF. CDR3 coding DNA: TGTGCCAGCAGCCCCCAGCGGCGGGGGACAAAGGAGCTGTTTTTT.

The V gene is TRBV7-3, the J gene TRBJ1-6, with a weak D call TRBD1 (6 bases). Germline V CDR1 and CDR2: SGHTA, FQGTGA. V was pared by 8 bases and J by 7 bases, with 12 bases between. The CDR3 extends over 13 amino acids. The CDR3 sequence is CASAPGANSPLHF. The DNA of the CDR3 is TGTGCCAGCGCCCCGGGGGCGAATTCACCCCTCCACTTT. Complete variable domain (other parts from reference TRBV7-3 and TRBJ1-6): GAGVSQTPSNKVTEKGKYVELRCDPISGHTALYWYRQSLGQGPEFLIYFQGTGAADDSGLPNDRFFAVRPEGSVSTLKIQRTERGDSAVYLCASAPGANSPLHFGNGTRLTVT.

The rearrangement joins TRBV15 to TRBJ2-5; D not certain. Germline V CDR1 and CDR2: LNHNV, YYDKDF (reference sequence). V was trimmed by 5 bases and J by 2 bases, leaving 21 bases between them. This CDR3 region has 17 residues. The CDR3 DNA is TGTGCCACCAGCCCCCCCCAGGAACACCGACCGCAAGAGACCCAGTACTTC. It specifies CATSPPQEHRPQETQYF. Combining the CDR3 with reference TRBV15 and TRBJ2-5 gives the whole variable domain DAMVIQNPRYQVTQFGKPVTLSCSQTLNHNVMYWYQQKSSQAPKLLFHYYDKDFNNEADTPDNFQSRRPNTSFCFLDIRSPGLGDTAMYLCATSPPQEHRPQETQYFGPGTRLLVL.

The chain has TRBV2 and TRBJ1-2; 8 bases agree with TRBD1. The J segment lost 6 bases and the V segment lost 6 bases, leaving 9 bases of the junction unmatched. The CDR3 has 14 amino acids. Germline CDR1 reads SNHLY; CDR2 reads FYNNEI. The CDR3 protein is CASRPDEQGDGYTF. The CDR3 DNA follows: TGTGCCAGCAGACCAGACGAACAGGGGGATGGCTACACCTTC.

This clone is labeled medium-sized. This rearrangement joins TRBV7-8 to TRBJ1-2; 7 bases are shared with TRBD1. V was pared by 8 bases and J by 5 bases, with 5 bases of the junction left unmatched. The CDR3 is 12 amino acids. The germline V gene encodes CDR1 SGHVS and CDR2 FQNEAQ. The CDR3 DNA follows: TGTGCCAGCGCAGACAGGGATTATGGCTACACCTTC. Residues: CASADRDYGYTF.

V and J are TRBV14 and TRBJ1-2; the D gene is possibly TRBD1 (6 bases). Trimming took 0 bases from V and 8 from J, leaving 10 bases between them. Per the germline V gene, CDR1 is SGHDN and CDR2 is FVKESK. The CDR3 totals 13 residues. Written as DNA, the CDR3 is TGTGCCAGCAGCCAAGATCGGGGGCGAGGCTACACCTTC. Residues: CASSQDRGRGYTF.

The CDR3 DNA reads TGTGCCAGCAGGGAACTAGCGGGGGTTACCTACAATGAGCAGTTCTTC. It encodes CASRELAGVTYNEQFF. The chain couples TRBV6-1 to TRBJ2-1, with 11 nucleotides matching TRBD2. The CDR3 runs to 16 residues. Germline V lookup: CDR1 MNHNS, CDR2 SASEGT. Germline trimming cut 6 bases from V and 2 bases from J; bases unmatched to any gene: 6.

This clone occurred once. This rearrangement joins TRBV7-3 to TRBJ1-2, with D perhaps TRBD1 (5 bases). The CDR3 runs 13 residues. V was trimmed by 2 bases and J by 8 bases, leaving 12 bases between them. CDR1 and CDR2 from the germline V gene are SGHTA and FQGTGA. The CDR3 coding sequence is TGTGCCAGCAGCTTACACCAGGGTAACGGCTACACCTTC. The encoded protein is CASSLHQGNGYTF.

The rearrangement links TRBV5-4 to TRBJ1-2, with D perhaps matching TRBD1 (6 bases). V lost 0 bases to trimming and J lost 4 bases, with 13 bases between them. The CDR3 loop spans 15 amino acids. The V gene's germline CDR1 is SGHNT and CDR2 YYREEE (reference sequence). CDR3 protein: CASSLAERGIYGYTF. The CDR3 region has the DNA TGTGCCAGCAGCTTGGCCGAGAGGGGGATCTATGGCTACACCTTC.

The chain combines TRBV19 with TRBJ1-4; weak D call: TRBD1 (5 bases). The CDR3 covers 14 residues. V was clipped by 5 bases and J by 7 bases, with 14 bases between them. The germline V gene has CDR1 LNHDA and CDR2 SQIVND (reference sequence). This CDR3 is CASSPQQVSEKLFF. The CDR3 DNA reads TGTGCCAGTAGTCCACAACAGGTCTCTGAAAAACTGTTTTTT.

A few counts support this clone. The chain uses TRBV30 and TRBJ2-6; D is perhaps TRBD2 (6 bases). The CDR3 consists of 16 residues. Trimming took off 2 bases at V and 1 base at J, with 12 bases between the two ends. Germline V gene sequence: CDR1 GTSNPN, CDR2 SVGIG (reference sequence). CDR3 loop: CAWSLVRGSGANVLTF. CDR3 DNA: TGTGCCTGGAGTCTTGTACGGGGGTCTGGGGCCAACGTCCTGACTTTC.

The chain has TRBV11-2 and TRBJ2-5; 8 bases agree with TRBD2. In germline, CDR1 is SGHAT, CDR2 FQNNGV. V lost 4 bases and J lost 5; bases outside the gene matches: 9. This CDR3 has 15 amino acids. The CDR3 DNA reads TGTGCCAGCAGCTCCACGGGGGGGGGTTGGGAGACCCAGTACTTC. Translation gives CASSSTGGGWETQYF. The whole variable domain, filled in from reference TRBV11-2 and TRBJ2-5, reads EAGVAQSPRYKIIEKRQSVAFWCNPISGHATLYWYQQILGQGPKLLIQFQNNGVVDDSQLPKDRFSAERLKGVDSTLKIQPAKLEDSAVYLCASSSTGGGWETQYFGPGTRLLVL.

This clone has only one observation. The chain joins TRBV20-1 to TRBJ1-1; D gene ambiguous. The CDR3 sequence is 11 residues long. CDR1 is DFQATT, CDR2 SNEGSKA, per germline (reference sequence). V dropped 4 bases and J dropped 2 bases, with 5 bases sitting between them. CDR3 DNA: TGCAGTGCTATAGTTAACACTGAAGCTTTCTTT. As protein: CSAIVNTEAFF.

This chain connects TRBV5-6 to TRBJ2-3; no clear D. Trimming stripped 2 bases from V and 2 bases from J, with 6 bases between. Germline lookup yields CDR1 SGHDT and CDR2 YYEEEE. The CDR3 is 13 amino acids. CDR3 in amino acids: CASSFQTTDTQYF. The CDR3 DNA reads as TGTGCCAGCAGCTTCCAGACCACAGATACGCAGTATTTT.